Shown below are 30 T cell receptor beta chains from a single sample sequenced in a study of OX40 agonist ivuxolimab in advanced cancers. Generated by immunoSEQ multiplex PCR, the TCRdb table keeps only in-frame clones and is missing some. The top ten hold around 2.8% of the sample, which has 65,000 or so clones, roughly 85% seen once. Source: CD4+ or CD8+ T cells sorted from blood, taken in a trial of the OX40 agonist ivuxolimab. The source is an adult with an advanced solid tumor such as melanoma, head and neck, liver or kidney cancer.

The chain is built from TRBV19 and TRBJ1-2, with D possibly TRBD1 on 5 matching bases. The CDR3 contains 16 residues. Per germline, CDR1 LNHDA and CDR2 SQIVND (reference sequence). Trimming removed 5 bases from V and 2 bases from J, with 18 bases in between. The CDR3 region is CASSPPQGRGNYGYTF. The CDR3 DNA sequence: TGTGCCAGTAGTCCCCCTCAGGGACGGGGGAACTATGGCTACACCTTC.

J is TRBJ1-4 and V is TRBV6-5; no definite D call. Trimming cost V 8 bases and J 4 bases, with 8 bases left between them. There are 12 residues in the CDR3. CDR1 and CDR2 (germline): MNHEY, SVGAGI. CDR3 sequence: CASRVVNEKLFF. The CDR3 DNA reads as TGTGCCAGCCGCGTGGTTAATGAAAAACTGTTTTTT.

The rearrangement links TRBV19 to TRBJ1-5; D not certain. The ends were cut back, 2 bases at V and 2 bases at J, with 7 bases in the middle. Germline V CDR1 and CDR2: LNHDA, SQIVND (reference sequence). The CDR3 has 14 amino acids. The CDR3 nucleotides read TGTGCCAGTAGTATACAGAGGCGCAATCAGCCCCAGCATTTT. It specifies CASSIQRRNQPQHF.

For the CDR3, the DNA is TGCGCCAGCAGCCATGACGGATTTGGAAACACCATATATTTT. It encodes CASSHDGFGNTIYF. The V gene is TRBV4-1, the J gene TRBJ1-3; no definite D call. Looked up from germline, CDR1 is MGHRA and CDR2 is YSYEKL. V shed 3 bases and J shed 3 bases, with 9 bases lying between them. The length of the CDR3 is 14 residues.

This chain joins TRBV19 and TRBJ1-2, with 8 bases aligning to TRBD1. The CDR3 sequence is 14 residues long. The trim removed 4 bases at V and 4 bases at J, leaving 5 bases unmatched. Germline V CDR1 and CDR2: LNHDA, SQIVND (reference sequence). CDR3 coding DNA: TGTGCCAGTAGTACAGTACAGGGGGGCTATGGCTACACCTTC. It is translated as CASSTVQGGYGYTF. The whole variable domain, filled in from reference TRBV19 and TRBJ1-2, reads DGGITQSPKYLFRKEGQNVTLSCEQNLNHDAMYWYRQDPGQGLRLIYYSQIVNDFQKGDIAEGYSVSREKKESFPLTVTSAQKNPTAFYLCASSTVQGGYGYTFGSGTRLTVV.

This sequence joins TRBV6-5 and TRBJ1-6, with TRBD1 matching over 10 bases. J was trimmed by 8 bases and V by 0 bases; bases with no gene match: 1. Germline V gene sequence: CDR1 MNHEY, CDR2 SVGAGI. The CDR3 sequence is 15 residues long. For the CDR3, the DNA is TGTGCCAGCAGTTACTCCGGGACAGGGGATTCACCCCTCCACTTT. Translation gives CASSYSGTGDSPLHF.

The rearrangement joins TRBV5-1 to TRBJ1-6; D gene ambiguous. Germline-derived CDR1 and CDR2 are SGHRS and YFSETQ. Trimming took 0 bases from V and 7 from J, leaving 11 bases between them. The CDR3 contains 15 residues. CDR3 amino acids: CASSLGNSLNSPLHF. CDR3 bases: TGCGCCAGCAGCTTGGGTAACAGTTTGAATTCACCCCTCCACTTT.

The V gene is TRBV10-3, the J gene TRBJ2-5, with D possibly TRBD2 on 6 matching bases. The V gene lost 8 bases and the J gene lost 4 bases, with 11 bases spanning the gap. The V gene's germline CDR1 is ENHRY and CDR2 SYGVKD. The CDR3 runs to 12 residues. The CDR3 reads CAIQGSGETQYF. The DNA of the CDR3 is TGTGCCATCCAGGGTAGCGGAGAGACCCAGTACTTC.

The chain recombines TRBV4-1 with TRBJ2-5; 10 bases are shared with TRBD1. CDR1 is MGHRA and CDR2 is YSYEKL in the germline V gene. CDR3 size: 16 residues. The V and J ends lost 4 bases and 2 bases, in that order; junction bases with no gene match: 7. The CDR3 loop reads CASSRGQGTPQETQYF. CDR3 DNA sequence: TGCGCCAGCAGCCGGGGACAGGGGACCCCACAAGAGACCCAGTACTTC.

The genes are TRBV2 and TRBJ2-5; 14 bases match TRBD2. Germline assignment: CDR1 SNHLY and CDR2 FYNNEI. The CDR3 spans 14 residues. Trimming at V came to 6 bases and at J to 7 bases, leaving 4 bases not matched to a gene. The CDR3 region has the DNA TGTGCCAGCAGGGGACTAGCGGGGGCAGGGACCCAGTACTTC. Amino acids: CASRGLAGAGTQYF.

This rearrangement joins TRBV7-9 to TRBJ1-3; D gene uncertain. The CDR3 has 16 residues. Looked up from germline, CDR1 is SEHNR and CDR2 is FQNEAQ (reference sequence). Trimming stripped 10 bases from V and 0 bases from J, with 19 bases between. This CDR3 reads CATRPAWTASGNTIYF. The CDR3 DNA follows: TGTGCCACCCGGCCGGCCTGGACGGCCTCTGGAAACACCATATATTTT.

This CDR3 is CASSLVGGNQPQHF. The CDR3 DNA reads as TGTGCCAGCAGCTTAGTAGGGGGCAATCAGCCCCAGCATTTT. J is TRBJ1-5 and V is TRBV11-2; a weak D match, TRBD1 (5 bases). The CDR3 consists of 14 residues. Germline-derived CDR1 and CDR2 are SGHAT and FQNNGV. The V end was cut by 1 base, the J end by 2 bases, with 6 bases between.

This chain joins TRBV28 and TRBJ1-3; D uncertain. Germline V gene lookup returns CDR1 MDHEN and CDR2 SYDVKM. Trimming left V 3 bases short and J 0 bases short, with 18 bases between. This CDR3 is built from 18 residues. CDR3 protein: CASSLASYFENSGNTIYF. The CDR3 DNA reads as TGTGCCAGCAGTTTGGCCAGCTACTTTGAAAACTCTGGAAACACCATATATTTT. Full variable domain (missing parts from reference TRBV28 and TRBJ1-3): DVKVTQSSRYLVKRTGEKVFLECVQDMDHENMFWYRQDPGLGLRLIYFSYDVKMKEKGDIPEGYSVSREKKERFSLILESASTNQTSMYLCASSLASYFENSGNTIYFGEGSWLTVV.

V usage is TRBV28 and J usage is TRBJ2-7, with a tentative D call TRBD1 (6 bases). Germline V gene sequence: CDR1 MDHEN, CDR2 SYDVKM. The CDR3 runs to 15 residues. Between the trimmed V and J ends, which lost 3 bases and 2 bases, there was a span of 14 bases. DNA of the CDR3: TGTGCCAGCAGTTTGAGAACAGGGCTAGCCTACGAGCAGTACTTC. Protein product: CASSLRTGLAYEQYF.

In its sample, this clone was seen a few times. This chain links TRBV7-8 with TRBJ2-7, with TRBD1 identical over 9 bases. The germline CDR1 and CDR2 sequences are SGHVS and FQNEAQ. The CDR3 sequence is 16 residues long. V gave up 5 bases and J gave up 2 bases; unmatched junction bases: 10. The CDR3 reads CASSQNRDREPYEQYF. In DNA form, the CDR3 reads TGTGCCAGCAGCCAAAACCGGGACAGGGAGCCCTACGAGCAGTACTTC.

The chain couples TRBV28 to TRBJ2-1, with a possible D match to TRBD2 (5 bases). Germline V CDR1 and CDR2: MDHEN, SYDVKM. V lost 7 bases and J lost 7, with 20 bases in between. This CDR3 spans 15 amino acids. The CDR3, as DNA: TGTGCCAGCACTAACAAGGTAGCGTGGTCGAATGAGCAGTTCTTC. Translating gives CASTNKVAWSNEQFF. The entire variable domain, with the rest obtained from reference TRBV28 and TRBJ2-1, is as follows: DVKVTQSSRYLVKRTGEKVFLECVQDMDHENMFWYRQDPGLGLRLIYFSYDVKMKEKGDIPEGYSVSREKKERFSLILESASTNQTSMYLCASTNKVAWSNEQFFGPGTRLTVL.

This sequence joins TRBV5-5 and TRBJ1-6, with D tentatively TRBD1 (5 bases). Between the trimmed V and J ends, which lost 5 bases and 5 bases, there was a span of 14 bases. CDR1 and CDR2 from the germline V gene are SGHKS and YYEKEE (reference sequence). The CDR3 is made up of 15 amino acids. For the CDR3, the DNA is TGTGCCAGCAGTCAATGGGGGAGCGATAATTCACCCCTCCACTTT. As protein: CASSQWGSDNSPLHF. The complete variable domain, with remaining parts taken from reference TRBV5-5 and TRBJ1-6, reads DAGVTQSPTHLIKTRGQQVTLRCSPISGHKSVSWYQQVLGQGPQFIFQYYEKEERGRGNFPDRFSARQFPNYSSELNVNALLLGDSALYLCASSQWGSDNSPLHFGNGTRLTVT.

The chain uses TRBV5-1 and TRBJ2-3, with D perhaps given as TRBD1 or TRBD2 (6 bases each). V shed 3 bases and J shed 5 bases, with 16 bases lying between them. This CDR3 comprises 15 residues. Germline-derived CDR1 and CDR2 are SGHRS and YFSETQ. The CDR3 loop reads CASSWSEGGVDTQYF. CDR3 DNA sequence: TGCGCCAGCAGCTGGAGTGAGGGGGGAGTAGATACGCAGTATTTT.

Points on this clone: The same CDR3 is also encoded by other DNA sequences in this sample. The rearrangement uses TRBV7-9 and TRBJ1-1; TRBD1 agrees at 7 bases. The germline V gene encodes CDR1 SEHNR and CDR2 FQNEAQ (reference sequence). V trimming: 1 base; J trimming: 4 bases; junction bases outside the gene matches: 9. The CDR3 is 16 residues long. In nucleotides, the CDR3 is TGTGCCAGCAGCTTAGGGTCAGGGGGGGTATCCACTGAAGCTTTCTTT. Protein sequence: CASSLGSGGVSTEAFF.

Worth noting for this clone: An end of the junction differs from the germline gene, which may be a read error. The genes are TRBV19 and TRBJ2-2; D remains unclear. Germline V CDR1 and CDR2: LNHDA, SQIVND (reference sequence). This CDR3 comprises 16 residues. The CDR3 here is CASSIGPRRNIGELFF. CDR3 bases: TGTGCCAGTAGTATAGGTCCCCGCAGGAACATCGGGGAGCTGTTTTTT.

The CDR3 here is CASSAFRGTNEKLFF. CDR3 in DNA: TGTGCCAGCAGCGCCTTTAGGGGGACTAATGAAAAACTGTTTTTT. The rearrangement links TRBV5-4 to TRBJ1-4, with D perhaps TRBD1 (6 bases). This CDR3 is 15 amino acids long. V was cut by 4 bases and J by 2 bases, with 12 bases left in between. Germline lookup yields CDR1 SGHNT and CDR2 YYREEE (reference sequence).

This chain uses TRBV10-3 with TRBJ1-1; D might be TRBD1 (5 bases). CDR3 length: 14 residues. With 0 bases removed from V and 4 bases from J, the gap between germline ends came to 9 bases. Germline assignment: CDR1 ENHRY and CDR2 SYGVKD. The CDR3 sequence is CAISESLGGTEAFF. CDR3 sequence (DNA): TGTGCCATCAGTGAGTCGCTTGGGGGCACTGAAGCTTTCTTT.

This chain connects TRBV27 to TRBJ2-1; tentative D call: TRBD1 (6 bases). CDR1 MNHEY and CDR2 SMNVEV come from the germline V gene (reference sequence). V lost 5 bases to trimming and J lost 5 bases, with 10 bases between them. The CDR3 sequence is 13 residues long. This CDR3 is CASSPRTDNEQFF. CDR3 DNA sequence: TGTGCCAGCAGTCCTCGGACAGACAATGAGCAGTTCTTC.

CDR3 bases: TGTGCCAGCTCTCCGATACCCTCTGGGAATGAGCAGTTCTTC. Amino acid sequence: CASSPIPSGNEQFF. This chain links TRBV2 with TRBJ2-1, with D unclear. The V gene's germline CDR1 is SNHLY and CDR2 FYNNEI. The germline V and J ends were trimmed by 8 bases and 7 bases, with 18 bases remaining between them. CDR3 length: 14 amino acids.

The rearrangement joins TRBV6-5 to TRBJ1-2; D is perhaps TRBD1 (5 bases). V dropped 3 bases and J dropped 4 bases, with 9 bases sitting between them. This CDR3 spans 13 amino acids. CDR1 MNHEY and CDR2 SVGAGI come from the germline V gene. The CDR3 loop is CASSYRQSYGYTF. In nucleotides, the CDR3 is TGTGCCAGCAGTTATCGACAGAGCTATGGCTACACCTTC.

The chain joins TRBV7-8 to TRBJ2-3; unclear D gene. V lost 1 base, J lost 4 bases, and 9 bases lay in between. This CDR3 comprises 14 residues. The V gene's germline CDR1 is SGHVS and CDR2 FQNEAQ. The CDR3 bases are TGTGCCAGCAGCTTAGACCGCGCGCCAGATACGCAGTATTTT. This gives the protein CASSLDRAPDTQYF.

The chain uses TRBV5-1 and TRBJ1-1; D is possibly TRBD1 (5 bases). Looked up from germline, CDR1 is SGHRS and CDR2 is YFSETQ. This CDR3 has 14 residues. V lost 7 bases, J lost 4 bases, and 17 bases lay in between. CDR3 DNA: TGCGCCAGCCAACCCGGGCCAGGGAGCACTGAAGCTTTCTTT. Translated, it gives CASQPGPGSTEAFF.

The rearrangement uses TRBV5-1 and TRBJ2-2; TRBD2 is a possible D gene (5 bases). The germline gives CDR1 SGHRS, CDR2 YFSETQ. The V end was cut by 3 bases, the J end by 5 bases, with 14 bases between. The CDR3 length is 15 residues. CDR3 protein: CASSSGVGSTGELFF. The CDR3, as DNA: TGCGCCAGCAGCTCCGGGGTCGGAAGTACCGGGGAGCTGTTTTTT. The full variable domain, rest sourced from reference TRBV5-1 and TRBJ2-2, is KAGVTQTPRYLIKTRGQQVTLSCSPISGHRSVSWYQQTPGQGLQFLFEYFSETQRNKGNFPGRFSGRQFSNSRSEMNVSTLELGDSALYLCASSSGVGSTGELFFGEGSRLTVL.

The rearrangement uses TRBV6-5 and TRBJ1-6; 9 bases agree with TRBD1. The CDR3 has 16 amino acids. The germline V gene has CDR1 MNHEY and CDR2 SVGAGI. V was clipped by 2 bases and J by 10 bases; unmatched bases: 9. The CDR3 nucleotides read TGTGCCAGCAGTTACCGATATAGGACAGGGGACTCACCCCTCCACTTT. Translated: CASSYRYRTGDSPLHF.

This rearrangement joins TRBV18 to TRBJ2-3, with 7 positions matching TRBD1. The V segment lost 0 bases and the J segment 2 bases; nucleotides outside the gene matches: 2. The CDR3 runs to 15 residues. Germline V gives CDR1 KGHSH, CDR2 LQKENI. This CDR3 is CASSPPTGFTDTQYF. The CDR3 DNA is TGTGCCAGCTCACCACCGACAGGGTTCACAGATACGCAGTATTTT.